This TCR beta chain came from a study of blood T cell repertoires in COVID-19. Study summary: Material from acute and convalescent COVID-19 was sourced from the United States, Italy and Spain.

The germline V and J ends were trimmed by 3 bases and 9 bases, with 18 bases remaining between them. The CDR3 runs 15 residues. Germline CDR1 reads ENHRY; CDR2 reads SYGVKD. Participants, roughly 18 to 90 years old, spanned around 25 US areas. In the original workflow: Estimation of nucleated cell counts was performed using reference gene primer amplification. Only in-frame clones appear in the TCRdb table, and some are missing; sequencing was by immunoSEQ multiplex PCR. V, J and clone size are taken as reported in that table, and D and trimming were inferred from the DNA itself. This table holds some 170,000 clones, approximately 84% found once.

The sequencing sample was made of PBMCs or T cells enriched from blood (not recorded which). The sequence was obtained from a human donor with acute COVID-19. The donor label of this sample is uncertain. This chain uses TRBV10-3 with TRBJ1-5, with D possibly being TRBD1 (6 bases). The CDR3 loop reads CAISDSGGAGGPQHF. The CDR3 DNA reads TGTGCCATCAGTGATTCGGGGGGGGCTGGAGGGCCCCAGCATTTT.